The 8 T cell receptor beta chains below come from one sample, sequenced in a study of shared clonotypes between healthy human individuals. TCRdb's copy holds only in-frame clones and misses some; the assay was immunoSEQ multiplex PCR. This sample yields a few million clones, of which less than 95% are seen a single time; 0.3% to 0.45% belongs to the top ten. Sequencing was carried out using naive CD4+ T cells from PBMCs. Indicated subset: CD45RA+ positively selected. These receptors all stem from a man between 18 and 35 years old in good health. Some clones in this sample may be carry-over from other donors' samples.

The rearrangement uses TRBV7-9 and TRBJ2-2; no clear D gene. V was pared by 3 bases and J by 1 base, with 9 bases between. The CDR3 covers 15 residues. The germline V gene encodes CDR1 SEHNR and CDR2 FQNEAQ (reference sequence). CDR3 sequence: CASSFKTLNTGELFF. For the CDR3, the DNA is TGTGCCAGCAGCTTTAAGACATTGAACACCGGGGAGCTGTTTTTT.

The rearrangement links TRBV7-3 to TRBJ2-1, with 8 bases that match TRBD2. This CDR3 comprises 14 residues. V was pared by 2 bases and J by 4 bases, with 1 base of the junction left unmatched. CDR1 is SGHTA and CDR2 is FQGTGA in the germline V gene. CDR3: CASSLPGGYNEQFF. DNA for the CDR3: TGTGCCAGCAGCTTACCGGGAGGGTACAATGAGCAGTTCTTC.

This chain links TRBV7-9 with TRBJ1-5; TRBD1 is a possible D gene (5 bases). Germline V gives CDR1 SEHNR, CDR2 FQNEAQ (reference sequence). The CDR3 loop spans 18 amino acids. Deletions cut 0 bases from V and 1 base from J, with 16 bases between. The CDR3 DNA follows: TGTGCCAGCAGCTTAGCGAAAGGGCCGGGGCTAAGCAATCAGCCCCAGCATTTT. Its protein is CASSLAKGPGLSNQPQHF.

V usage is TRBV30 and J usage is TRBJ1-6, with D possibly TRBD1 on 5 matching bases. With 1 base removed from V and 7 bases from J, the gap between germline ends came to 11 bases. The CDR3 runs to 14 residues. Germline CDR1 reads GTSNPN; CDR2 reads SVGIG (reference sequence). The DNA of the CDR3 is TGTGCCTGGAGTGGGGGCGCGAAGAATTCACCCCTCCACTTT. Its protein product is CAWSGGAKNSPLHF.

The rearrangement links TRBV18 to TRBJ2-7; 8 bases are shared with TRBD1. There are 14 residues in the CDR3. Trimming removed 1 base from V and 2 bases from J; junction bases left unmatched: 1. CDR1 KGHSH and CDR2 LQKENI come from the germline V gene. In nucleotides, the CDR3 is TGTGCCAGCTCACCACGGACAGGGACCTACGAGCAGTACTTC. This codes for CASSPRTGTYEQYF.

The rearrangement joins TRBV9 to TRBJ1-3, with TRBD1 identical over 8 bases. Per germline, CDR1 SGDLS and CDR2 YYNGEE. The ends lost 3 bases at V and 1 base at J; junction bases unmatched: 9. The CDR3 runs 17 residues. The CDR3 region has the DNA TGTGCCAGCAGCGCCACACTCGGGGACAGGTCTGGAAACACCATATATTTT. It specifies CASSATLGDRSGNTIYF.

This clone was observed a handful of times. This chain uses TRBV7-9 with TRBJ1-1; D is ambiguous. The CDR3 is 16 amino acids. Per the germline V gene, CDR1 is SEHNR and CDR2 is FQNEAQ (reference sequence). Between the trimmed V and J ends, which lost 3 bases and 1 base, there was a span of 15 bases. CDR3: CASSLSGRTQNTEAFF. CDR3 bases: TGTGCCAGCAGCTTGAGTGGAAGGACCCAGAACACTGAAGCTTTCTTT.

The chain employs TRBV6-1 and TRBJ1-5; possible D gene TRBD1, 5 bases. The germline V and J ends were trimmed by 7 bases and 7 bases, with 17 bases remaining between them. Germline V gene sequence: CDR1 MNHNS, CDR2 SASEGT. The CDR3 covers 14 residues. CDR3 in amino acids: CASKEGAEAQPQHF. The DNA of the CDR3 is TGTGCCAGCAAAGAAGGGGCCGAGGCCCAGCCCCAGCATTTT.